Listed below are T cell receptor beta chains from one sample, sequenced in a study of shared clonotypes between healthy human individuals. Some clones are missing from TCRdb's copy, which holds only in-frame ones; the method was immunoSEQ multiplex PCR. The profile shows 2 million to 2.5 million clones, roughly 94% of them singletons. Sequences were obtained from naive CD4+ T cells sorted from blood. These receptors originate from a man aged 18 to 29 in good health. Both conserved end residues are part of each CDR3. Fields, in order: J gene, D gene, V gene, clone size, CDR3 length, CDR3 protein, CDR3 DNA. D genes are given only for firm matches. Expanded clones get a size class; other rows say once, few or many, or leave the size out.

j_call: TRBJ1-5; d_call: .; v_call: TRBV18; clone_size: few; cdr3_length: 12; cdr3_aa: CASSLLNQPQHF; cdr3_nt: TGTGCCAGCTCTCTGCTGAATCAGCCCCAGCATTTT
j_call: TRBJ1-6; d_call: TRBD1; v_call: TRBV27; clone_size: .; cdr3_length: 15; cdr3_aa: CASRQGARPNSPLHF; cdr3_nt: TGTGCCAGCAGACAGGGGGCGCGTCCTAATTCACCCCTCCACTTT
j_call: TRBJ1-2; d_call: TRBD1; v_call: TRBV6-1; clone_size: .; cdr3_length: 15; cdr3_aa: CASSQGQGAYYGYTF; cdr3_nt: TGTGCCAGCAGTCAGGGACAGGGGGCTTACTATGGCTACACCTTC
j_call: TRBJ2-2; d_call: TRBD2; v_call: TRBV7-2; clone_size: .; cdr3_length: 17; cdr3_aa: CASSLLLAGAPPGELFF; cdr3_nt: TGTGCCAGCAGCTTATTACTAGCGGGAGCCCCACCCGGGGAGCTGTTTTTT
j_call: TRBJ1-2; d_call: TRBD1; v_call: TRBV7-9; clone_size: .; cdr3_length: 14; cdr3_aa: CASSPGTGTYGYTF; cdr3_nt: TGTGCCAGCAGCCCCGGGACAGGGACCTATGGCTACACCTTC
j_call: TRBJ1-2; d_call: TRBD1; v_call: TRBV7-2; clone_size: .; cdr3_length: 15; cdr3_aa: CASSHRDRANYGYTF; cdr3_nt: TGTGCCAGCAGCCACCGGGACAGGGCTAACTATGGCTACACCTTC
j_call: TRBJ2-1; d_call: .; v_call: TRBV9; clone_size: .; cdr3_length: 15; cdr3_aa: CASSVAPSSHNEQFF; cdr3_nt: TGTGCCAGCAGCGTAGCCCCCTCGAGCCACAATGAGCAGTTCTTC
j_call: TRBJ2-7; d_call: .; v_call: TRBV6-1; clone_size: .; cdr3_length: 13; cdr3_aa: CASSSDRSYEQYF; cdr3_nt: TGTGCCAGCAGTTCGGACAGATCCTACGAGCAGTACTTC
j_call: TRBJ2-1; d_call: TRBD2; v_call: TRBV7-2; clone_size: .; cdr3_length: 16; cdr3_aa: CASSLAGSGRGNEQFF; cdr3_nt: TGTGCCAGCAGCTTAGCGGGTAGCGGGAGAGGGAATGAGCAGTTCTTC
j_call: TRBJ2-7; d_call: .; v_call: TRBV4-1; clone_size: .; cdr3_length: 14; cdr3_aa: CASRAGGSSYEQYF; cdr3_nt: TGCGCCAGCAGAGCAGGGGGGAGCTCCTACGAGCAGTACTTC
j_call: TRBJ1-2; d_call: TRBD1; v_call: TRBV2; clone_size: .; cdr3_length: 13; cdr3_aa: CAGGTGGFYGYTF; cdr3_nt: TGTGCCGGAGGGACAGGGGGCTTCTATGGCTACACCTTC
j_call: TRBJ2-4; d_call: TRBD2; v_call: TRBV6-1; clone_size: .; cdr3_length: 13; cdr3_aa: CASSVRRGDIQYF; cdr3_nt: TGTGCCAGCAGTGTAAGACGGGGGGACATTCAGTACTTC
j_call: TRBJ2-6; d_call: .; v_call: TRBV19; clone_size: .; cdr3_length: 13; cdr3_aa: CASKAAGANVLTF; cdr3_nt: TGTGCCAGTAAGGCGGCAGGGGCCAACGTCCTGACTTTC
j_call: TRBJ1-6; d_call: .; v_call: TRBV14; clone_size: .; cdr3_length: 14; cdr3_aa: CASSQHTGNSPLHF; cdr3_nt: TGTGCCAGCAGCCAACACACAGGCAATTCACCCCTCCACTTT
j_call: TRBJ1-2; d_call: .; v_call: TRBV29-1; clone_size: once; cdr3_length: 8; cdr3_aa: CSVETGEF; cdr3_nt: TGCAGCGTTGAGACCGGGGAATTC
j_call: TRBJ1-6; d_call: .; v_call: TRBV20-1; clone_size: .; cdr3_length: 11; cdr3_aa: CSAQIGAPLHF; cdr3_nt: TGCAGTGCTCAAATCGGGGCACCCCTCCACTTT
j_call: TRBJ1-5; d_call: TRBD1; v_call: TRBV6-6; clone_size: .; cdr3_length: 16; cdr3_aa: CASSYPTRGSNQPQHF; cdr3_nt: TGTGCCAGCAGTTACCCGACCAGGGGGAGTAATCAGCCCCAGCATTTT
j_call: TRBJ1-6; d_call: TRBD1; v_call: TRBV4-3; clone_size: .; cdr3_length: 14; cdr3_aa: CASSLRDSDSPLHF; cdr3_nt: TGCGCCAGCAGCCTACGGGACAGTGATTCACCCCTCCACTTT
j_call: TRBJ2-3; d_call: .; v_call: TRBV5-1; clone_size: .; cdr3_length: 15; cdr3_aa: CASSLAAVEPDTQYF; cdr3_nt: TGCGCCAGCAGCTTGGCAGCGGTCGAACCAGATACGCAGTATTTT
j_call: TRBJ1-4; d_call: .; v_call: TRBV28; clone_size: .; cdr3_length: 14; cdr3_aa: CASSPPGEGEKLFF; cdr3_nt: TGTGCCAGCAGCCCTCCAGGTGAGGGTGAAAAACTGTTTTTT
j_call: TRBJ1-4; d_call: TRBD1; v_call: TRBV7-6; clone_size: .; cdr3_length: 16; cdr3_aa: CASSLASDRGSEKLFF; cdr3_nt: TGTGCCAGCAGCTTGGCATCGGACAGGGGAAGTGAAAAACTGTTTTTT
j_call: TRBJ1-5; d_call: .; v_call: TRBV6-1; clone_size: once; cdr3_length: 14; cdr3_aa: CASSESSGGPPQHF; cdr3_nt: TGTGCCAGCAGTGAGTCCTCGGGGGGTCCGCCCCAGCATTTT
j_call: TRBJ2-7; d_call: TRBD1; v_call: TRBV18; clone_size: .; cdr3_length: 15; cdr3_aa: CASSPSGTGSSEQYF; cdr3_nt: TGTGCCAGCTCACCCTCCGGGACAGGGTCGAGTGAGCAGTACTTC
j_call: TRBJ1-5; d_call: TRBD1; v_call: TRBV7-2; clone_size: .; cdr3_length: 15; cdr3_aa: CASSLGTDFNQPQHF; cdr3_nt: TGTGCCAGCAGCTTGGGGACAGATTTCAATCAGCCCCAGCATTTT
j_call: TRBJ1-1; d_call: .; v_call: TRBV2; clone_size: .; cdr3_length: 12; cdr3_aa: CASSEGHTEAFF; cdr3_nt: TGTGCCAGCAGTGAAGGGCACACTGAAGCTTTCTTT
j_call: TRBJ2-7; d_call: .; v_call: TRBV28; clone_size: .; cdr3_length: 15; cdr3_aa: CASNNRALSSYEQYF; cdr3_nt: TGTGCCAGCAACAACAGGGCCCTCTCCTCCTACGAGCAGTACTTC